One sample yielded the 2 T cell receptor beta chains listed below, sequenced in a study of cytomegalovirus exposure and HLA in healthy donors. The PCR used 60 Vbeta and 13 Jbeta primers. Profiling relied on immunoSEQ multiplex PCR, and the TCRdb table lists in-frame clones only, not all of them. The sample has under 150,000 clones, almost 80% seen once. Sequences were obtained from PBMCs. Source of these receptors: a woman in her thirties or forties in good health and CMV-seropositive.

The chain combines TRBV5-3 with TRBJ1-4; 10 bases agree with TRBD1. TRBV5-3 is an ORF for which the function is uncertain. The CDR3 contains 14 residues. Trimming cost V 3 bases and J 5 bases; bases outside gene matches: 1. CDR3 residues: CARSSGQGNEKLFF. As DNA, the CDR3 is TGTGCCAGAAGCTCGGGACAGGGGAATGAAAAACTGTTTTTT.

The chain links TRBV7-2 to TRBJ1-4; 8 bases are a match to TRBD1. The CDR3 length is 14 residues. V gave up 5 bases and J gave up 8 bases; unmatched junction bases: 7. Germline V gene lookup returns CDR1 SGHTA and CDR2 FQGNSA. The CDR3 region has the DNA TGTGCCAGCAGCCGAGGCAGGGGGCAAGAAAAACTGTTTTTT. Translating gives CASSRGRGQEKLFF. Drawing the rest from reference TRBV7-2 and TRBJ1-4, the complete variable domain is GAGVSQSPSNKVTEKGKDVELRCDPISGHTALYWYRQSLGQGLEFLIYFQGNSAPDKSGLPSDRFSAERTGGSVSTLTIQRTQQEDSAVYLCASSRGRGQEKLFFGSGTQLSVL.